What follows are 20 T cell receptor beta chains derived from one specimen sequenced in a study of identifying expanded T cells in peripheral blood. Some clones are missing from TCRdb's copy, which holds only in-frame ones; the method was immunoSEQ multiplex PCR. The data contain tens of thousands of clones, about four fifths of them seen just once; the ten biggest clones take up about 19%. Sequenced input: blood. The source of these receptors is a person between 18 and 75 years old in good health.

The V and J genes are TRBV27 and TRBJ2-7; D is perhaps TRBD1 or TRBD2 (5 bases each). Trimming took 5 bases from V and 5 from J, leaving 19 bases between them. The CDR3 has 15 residues. The germline V gene has CDR1 MNHEY and CDR2 SMNVEV (reference sequence). The DNA of the CDR3 is TGTGCCAGCAGTCCTCTCCGGGACCGGACGGACGAGCAGTACTTC. It codes for CASSPLRDRTDEQYF.

This chain uses TRBV7-2 with TRBJ1-4; D unclear. The CDR3 is 13 amino acids. V was clipped by 6 bases and J by 4 bases, with 9 bases between them. Germline V lookup: CDR1 SGHTA, CDR2 FQGNSA. CDR3 coding DNA: TGTGCCAGCAGTGAGCAGATTAATGAAAAACTGTTTTTT. Its protein product is CASSEQINEKLFF.

The chain joins TRBV30 to TRBJ1-4; a weak D match, TRBD1 (5 bases). Germline CDR1 reads GTSNPN; CDR2 reads SVGIG (reference sequence). CDR3 size: 13 residues. V gave up 6 bases and J gave up 3 bases, with 11 bases separating them. The CDR3 here is CACTTEPNEKLFF. CDR3 sequence (DNA): TGTGCCTGTACGACAGAGCCTAATGAAAAACTGTTTTTT. The whole variable domain, filled in from reference TRBV30 and TRBJ1-4, reads SQTIHQWPATLVQPVGSPLSLECTVEGTSNPNLYWYRQAAGRGLQLLFYSVGIGQISSEVPQNLSASRPQDRQFILSSKKLLLSDSGFYLCACTTEPNEKLFFGSGTQLSVL.

This chain connects TRBV7-2 to TRBJ2-5; 9 positions match TRBD2. From germline, CDR1 is SGHTA and CDR2 FQGNSA. The junction had 1 base not matched to a gene; V was cut back by 1 base and J by 1 base. CDR3 size: 15 residues. CDR3: CASSLETSGQETQYF. CDR3 nucleotides: TGTGCCAGCAGCTTAGAGACTAGCGGCCAAGAGACCCAGTACTTC.

This clone has a single count. The chain uses TRBV28 and TRBJ1-1, with D perhaps matching TRBD1 (6 bases). V was shortened by 6 bases and J by 6 bases, with 11 bases between the two germline ends. CDR1 and CDR2 (germline): MDHEN, SYDVKM. The CDR3 consists of 12 residues. The CDR3 nucleotides read TGTGCCAGCAGATCGGGACAACCTGAAGCTTTCTTT. Translation gives CASRSGQPEAFF.

The gene calls are TRBV6-5 and TRBJ2-7; 8 nucleotides match TRBD1. Trimming at V came to 2 bases and at J to 7 bases, leaving 7 bases not matched to a gene. Per the germline V gene, CDR1 is MNHEY and CDR2 is SVGAGI. The CDR3 totals 14 residues. The CDR3 nucleotides read TGTGCCAGCAGTTACGGGACAGGTTTCCGGGAGCAGTACTTC. It yields the protein CASSYGTGFREQYF.

This sequence joins TRBV7-2 and TRBJ2-5; D might be TRBD1 (5 bases). The germline gives CDR1 SGHTA, CDR2 FQGNSA. The CDR3 length is 15 residues. Trimming stripped 1 base from V and 6 bases from J, with 15 bases between. CDR3 protein: CASSLGGRAVKTQYF. The CDR3 DNA follows: TGTGCCAGCAGCTTAGGGGGCAGGGCTGTAAAGACCCAGTACTTC.

V usage is TRBV9 and J usage is TRBJ2-1; 10 positions agree with TRBD2. The germline gives CDR1 SGDLS, CDR2 YYNGEE. The CDR3 is 17 amino acids. J lost 5 bases, V lost 2 bases, and 10 bases had no gene match. CDR3 in amino acids: CASSVPVAGGFDNEQFF. Written as DNA, the CDR3 is TGTGCCAGCAGCGTCCCGGTAGCGGGAGGATTTGACAATGAGCAGTTCTTC.

The chain carries TRBV2 and TRBJ1-3; possible D gene TRBD1, 5 bases. The germline V gene encodes CDR1 SNHLY and CDR2 FYNNEI. This CDR3 has 16 residues. With 5 bases removed from V and 1 base from J, the gap between germline ends came to 15 bases. In DNA form, the CDR3 reads TGTGCCAGCAGTACTTTAGAGGGGAAATCTGGAAACACCATATATTTT. Its translation: CASSTLEGKSGNTIYF. Filled out from reference TRBV2 and TRBJ1-3, the complete variable domain reads EPEVTQTPSHQVTQMGQEVILRCVPISNHLYFYWYRQILGQKVEFLVSFYNNEISEKSEIFDDQFSVERPDGSNFTLKIRSTKLEDSAMYFCASSTLEGKSGNTIYFGEGSWLTVV.

V usage is TRBV29-1 and J usage is TRBJ2-5; either TRBD1 or TRBD2 may supply D (6 bases each). There are 12 residues in the CDR3. Germline values: CDR1 SQVTM, CDR2 ANQGSEA. Trimming stripped 6 bases from V and 4 bases from J, with 12 bases between. The CDR3 here is CSVEGRGETQYF. In DNA, the CDR3 is TGCAGCGTGGAGGGCAGGGGAGAGACCCAGTACTTC. The full variable domain, in which reference TRBV29-1 and TRBJ2-5 provide the parts outside the CDR3, is SAVISQKPSRDICQRGTSLTIQCQVDSQVTMMFWYRQQPGQSLTLIATANQGSEATYESGFVIDKFPISRPNLTFSTLTVSNMSPEDSSIYLCSVEGRGETQYFGPGTRLLVL.

This clone showed up just once. The chain has TRBV2 and TRBJ2-7, with D perhaps TRBD2 (5 bases). V gave up 6 bases and J gave up 5 bases, with 11 bases separating them. The CDR3 runs to 12 residues. Germline V gene data show CDR1 as SNHLY and CDR2 as FYNNEI. This CDR3 reads CASRTGMNEQYF. CDR3 sequence (DNA): TGTGCCAGCAGAACCGGGATGAACGAGCAGTACTTC.

This chain links TRBV5-1 with TRBJ2-5; D perhaps matches TRBD2 (5 bases). The CDR3 has 15 residues. Germline V CDR1 and CDR2: SGHRS, YFSETQ. V was shortened by 4 bases and J by 1 base, with 14 bases between the two germline ends. The CDR3 region is CASSRRGAVQETQYF. CDR3 bases: TGCGCCAGCAGCCGACGAGGAGCGGTCCAAGAGACCCAGTACTTC.

CDR3 amino acids: CASSQGGETEAFF. The CDR3 nucleotides are TGCGCCAGCAGCCAAGGGGGGGAGACTGAAGCTTTCTTT. The chain employs TRBV4-3 and TRBJ1-1; D might be TRBD1 (5 bases). V was pared by 1 base and J by 5 bases, with 8 bases between. The CDR3 totals 13 residues. Germline CDR1 is LGHNA and CDR2 is YSLEER.

This clone was found once. The chain is built from TRBV6-5 and TRBJ1-2; 7 positions match TRBD1. Germline CDR1 MNHEY, CDR2 SVGAGI. V dropped 2 bases and J dropped 8; count of bases not matched to a gene: 11. This CDR3 has 15 amino acids. This CDR3 is CASSYRAGGRRGYTF. In nucleotides, the CDR3 is TGTGCCAGCAGTTACCGCGCAGGGGGGAGAAGGGGCTACACCTTC.

This chain joins TRBV15 and TRBJ2-2; 12 nucleotides match TRBD2. Germline V lookup: CDR1 LNHNV, CDR2 YYDKDF (reference sequence). The junction had 6 bases not matched to a gene; V was cut back by 3 bases and J by 1 base. The CDR3 runs 18 residues. This CDR3 reads CATSRPVGLAGNTGELFF. The CDR3 DNA is TGTGCCACCAGCAGGCCGGTGGGACTAGCGGGGAACACCGGGGAGCTGTTTTTT.

CDR3 sequence (DNA): TGTGCCACCAGCAGAGATCAAAGGGGTAATCAGCCCCAGCATTTT. Amino acid sequence: CATSRDQRGNQPQHF. The chain joins TRBV15 to TRBJ1-5; D possibly corresponds to TRBD1 (5 bases). Deletions cut 0 bases from V and 4 bases from J, with 10 bases between. Germline lookup yields CDR1 LNHNV and CDR2 YYDKDF (reference sequence). The CDR3 length is 15 residues.

The rearrangement links TRBV30 to TRBJ1-1, with 8 bases lining up with TRBD1. The CDR3 loop spans 11 amino acids. Germline values: CDR1 GTSNPN, CDR2 SVGIG (reference sequence). The V segment lost 5 bases and the J segment 11 bases; nucleotides outside the gene matches: 7. The DNA for the CDR3 is TGTGCCTGGGAAGAACAGGGGGGGGCTTTCTTT. This codes for CAWEEQGGAFF. The whole variable domain, filled in from reference TRBV30 and TRBJ1-1, reads SQTIHQWPATLVQPVGSPLSLECTVEGTSNPNLYWYRQAAGRGLQLLFYSVGIGQISSEVPQNLSASRPQDRQFILSSKKLLLSDSGFYLCAWEEQGGAFFGQGTRLTVV.

This chain uses TRBV7-2 with TRBJ2-3; 9 positions agree with TRBD2. V lost 1 base to trimming and J lost 7 bases; unmatched junction nucleotides: 12. Germline V gene data show CDR1 as SGHTA and CDR2 as FQGNSA. The length of the CDR3 is 17 residues. The CDR3 bases are TGTGCCAGCAGCTTAGAGTTCGCGGGGGGGCTGGTAAATACGCAGTATTTT. This gives the protein CASSLEFAGGLVNTQYF.

The chain is built from TRBV7-9 and TRBJ2-1; D is possibly TRBD1 (5 bases). V was cut by 4 bases and J by 14 bases, with 15 bases left in between. The CDR3 contains 12 residues. CDR1 SEHNR and CDR2 FQNEAQ come from the germline V gene (reference sequence). For the CDR3, the DNA is TGTGCCAGCAGCTCCGGCACAGGCTGGAAGTTCTTC. It translates to CASSSGTGWKFF.

The genes are TRBV6-5 and TRBJ1-1, with 8 bases matching TRBD1. CDR1 is MNHEY, CDR2 SVGAGI, per germline. V was pared by 6 bases and J by 4 bases, with 4 bases of the junction left unmatched. The CDR3 sequence is 13 residues long. CDR3 nucleotide sequence: TGTGCCAGCAGCGATACAGGGGGCACTGAAGCTTTCTTT. Its protein product is CASSDTGGTEAFF.